A selection of T cell receptor beta chains follows, all from one sample in a study of blood T cell repertoires in COVID-19. The data were produced by immunoSEQ multiplex PCR, yet TCRdb's version contains in-frame clones alone and is incomplete. The table records approximately 200,000 clones, roughly 87% of them present only once. What was sequenced was PBMCs or T cells enriched from blood (not recorded which). These receptors came from a man aged 18 to 30 with acute COVID-19. Both conserved end residues are part of each CDR3. Fields, in order: V gene, clone size, J gene, D gene, CDR3 DNA, CDR3 protein. The D gene is left open where the match is weak. Clone size is stated in some rows and not others, as once, few, many or a class when expanded.

>TRBV4-1|NA|TRBJ1-5|NA
TGCGCCAGCAGCCAAGGGGCGGGGCATAGCAATCAGCCCCAGCATTTT
CASSQGAGHSNQPQHF
>TRBV9|NA|TRBJ2-1|TRBD2
TGTGCCAGCAGCGTAGGCGGGAGGGCCGGAGATGAGCAGTTCTTC
CASSVGGRAGDEQFF
>TRBV10-1|NA|TRBJ2-3|TRBD1
TGCGCCAGCAGTGAGTGGACAGGGCGGACCGCAGATACGCAGTATTTT
CASSEWTGRTADTQYF
>TRBV6-2/TRBV6-3|NA|TRBJ2-3|TRBD2
TGTGCCAGCAGTTTCCCGGGACTAGCGGGAGGGCCGGAGGAGATTGATACGCAGTATTTT
CASSFPGLAGGPEEIDTQYF
>TRBV14|NA|TRBJ2-3|NA
TGTGCCAGCAGCCAATTTAACACAGATACGCAGTATTTT
CASSQFNTDTQYF
>TRBV7-3|NA|TRBJ1-2|TRBD1
TGTGCCAGCAGCCCCGCACCCCGGGACAGGGCTAACTATGGCTACACCTTC
CASSPAPRDRANYGYTF
>TRBV18|NA|TRBJ2-1|TRBD1
TGTGCCAGCTTCACCCTAGTGTGGGACAGGGGGCCCCTCTACAATGAGCAGTTCTTC
CASFTLVWDRGPLYNEQFF
>TRBV20-1|NA|TRBJ2-1|TRBD2
TGCAGTTCTTGGGGGGGCAATGAGCAGTTCTTC
CSSWGGNEQFF
>TRBV12-3/TRBV12-4|NA|TRBJ2-1|NA
TGTGCCAGCAGTTTTTCATATGAGCAGTTCTTC
CASSFSYEQFF
>TRBV18|NA|TRBJ2-7|TRBD1
TGTGCCAGCTCACCTGGGACAGTCTACGAGCAGTACTTC
CASSPGTVYEQYF
>TRBV4-3|NA|TRBJ2-1|TRBD2
TGCGCCAGCAGCCAAGATAGGCGGGAGGTCAGGGAGCAGTTCTTC
CASSQDRREVREQFF
>TRBV9|once|TRBJ2-1|TRBD2
TGTGCCAGCAGCGTAGGGGATAGCGGGATGGACAATGAGCAGTTCTTC
CASSVGDSGMDNEQFF
>TRBV24-1|NA|TRBJ1-3|NA
TGTGCCACCAGCGACAGATTCGGAAACACCATATATTTT
CATSDRFGNTIYF
>TRBV11-3|NA|TRBJ2-5|TRBD2
TGTGCCAGCAGCTTAGGCAGGACTAGCCGAGAGACCCAGTACTTC
CASSLGRTSRETQYF
>TRBV19|NA|TRBJ2-1|TRBD1
TGTGCCAGTAATGCCGGGACAGGTTACAATGAGCAGTTCTTC
CASNAGTGYNEQFF
>TRBV2|few|TRBJ1-5|NA
TGTGCCAGCAGTGAAGCGCAACGGAGTAGCAATCAGCCCCAGCATTTT
CASSEAQRSSNQPQHF
>TRBV27|NA|TRBJ2-1|NA
TGTGCCAGCAGTTTAACACAATCACCTGATGAGCAGTTCTTC
CASSLTQSPDEQFF
>TRBV7-8|NA|TRBJ2-1|TRBD2
TGTGCCAGCAGCTTTCCTTTGGGTGGCGGGGGAGGCGATGAGCAGTTCTTC
CASSFPLGGGGGDEQFF
>TRBV5-1|NA|TRBJ1-1|NA
TGCGCCAGCAGCTTTGAGGGGAACACTGAAGCTTTCTTT
CASSFEGNTEAFF
>TRBV28|NA|TRBJ1-2|NA
TGTGCCAGCAGTTCAGTCTATGGCTACACCTTC
CASSSVYGYTF
>TRBV6-5|NA|TRBJ2-3|NA
TGTGCCAGCAGTTACGCGACTAGCACAGATACGCAGTATTTT
CASSYATSTDTQYF
>TRBV9|few|TRBJ1-2|NA
TGTGCCAGCAGCGAGAGTTTCTATGGCTACACCTTC
CASSESFYGYTF
>TRBV18|NA|TRBJ2-1|NA
TGTGCCAGCTCCCGCGGACAGTCAGACAATGAGCAGTTCTTC
CASSRGQSDNEQFF
>TRBV19|few|TRBJ2-3|TRBD1
TGTGCCAGTAGTATAGGTTCAGGGGGCCTCTTTGATACGCAGTATTTT
CASSIGSGGLFDTQYF
>TRBV11-3|NA|TRBJ1-2|TRBD1
TGTGCCAGCAGCTCTGCCCCGGACAGGGGGCGGTTTGGCTATGGCTACACCTTC
CASSSAPDRGRFGYGYTF
>TRBV6-4|NA|TRBJ2-3|TRBD2
TGTGCCAGCAGTGACTCGAGCGGGGGAACAGATACGCAGTATTTT
CASSDSSGGTDTQYF
>TRBV4-2|NA|TRBJ2-7|TRBD1
TGTGCCAGCAGCCAAGATCGGGGGACAGGAGGATACGAGCAGTACTTC
CASSQDRGTGGYEQYF
>TRBV29-1|NA|TRBJ2-2|NA
TGCAGCGCAAACGTACTAGCTACCGGGGAGCTGTTTTTT
CSANVLATGELFF
>TRBV25-1|few|TRBJ2-7|NA
TGTGCCAGCAGTGAAGAGTATGGGGAGTCCAACGAGCAGTACTTC
CASSEEYGESNEQYF
>TRBV7-2|NA|TRBJ2-1|NA
TGTGCCAGCAGCGCCCCTAGCAATGAGCAGTTCTTC
CASSAPSNEQFF
>TRBV18|NA|TRBJ1-2|NA
TGTGCCAGCTCACCTCCGGGGGGGCTGCACCACTATGGCTACACCTTC
CASSPPGGLHHYGYTF
>TRBV13|once|TRBJ2-7|TRBD1
TGTGCCAGCGTAAGCTGGGACAGGAGATTCTACGAGCAGTACTTC
CASVSWDRRFYEQYF
>TRBV5-4|NA|TRBJ2-7|TRBD1
TGTGCCAGCAGCTCCGCGGACAGGGGGCAGGACGAGCAGTACTTC
CASSSADRGQDEQYF
>TRBV5-1|once|TRBJ1-1|TRBD1
TGCGCCAGCAGGGCCATGGACAGGGTATGGACTGAAGCTTTCTTT
CASRAMDRVWTEAFF
>TRBV19|NA|TRBJ2-7|NA
TGTGCCAGTAGTATAGGTCCGCGGTCCTACGAGCAGTACTTC
CASSIGPRSYEQYF
>TRBV19|NA|TRBJ1-2|TRBD1
TGTGCCAGTAGTATACGAGACAGGGGCCACCCCAACTATGGCTACACCTTC
CASSIRDRGHPNYGYTF
>TRBV29-1|NA|TRBJ2-3|TRBD2
TGCAGCGTATCTTTTGGGGGGGGAGGCACAGATACGCAGTATTTT
CSVSFGGGGTDTQYF
>TRBV28|NA|TRBJ2-7|NA
TGTGCCAGCAGGGGAGAAGGGGGAACTTTCGAGCAGTACTTC
CASRGEGGTFEQYF
>TRBV27|NA|TRBJ1-6|NA
TGTGCCAGCAGTCCGGGACTCTCCTATAATTCACCCCTCCACTTT
CASSPGLSYNSPLHF
>TRBV4-1|NA|TRBJ2-2|TRBD1
TGCGCCAGCAGCTATGGACAGGACACCGGGGAGCTGTTTTTT
CASSYGQDTGELFF
>TRBV5-1|NA|TRBJ2-1|NA
TGCGCCAGCAGCTTGGTCCTCAGGGGCGGGAGTGTTTCCTACAATGAGCAGTTCTTC
CASSLVLRGGSVSYNEQFF
>TRBV21-1|once|TRBJ1-2|NA
TGTGCCAGCAGCAAATCCTCTACTGCGAACTATGGCTACACCTTC
CASSKSSTANYGYTF
>TRBV28|NA|TRBJ2-1|TRBD2
TGTGCCAGCAGTTCCGGGACTAGCGGGACCCTGCTTTACAATGAGCAGTTCTTC
CASSSGTSGTLLYNEQFF
>TRBV2|NA|TRBJ1-1|TRBD1
TGTGCCAGCAGAATAGACAGGGGGCCTGAAGCTTTCTTT
CASRIDRGPEAFF
>TRBV7-6|NA|TRBJ1-2|TRBD1
TGTGCCAGCAGCCCTGGGACAGGCGGAGGCTATGGCTACACCTTC
CASSPGTGGGYGYTF
>TRBV4-3|NA|TRBJ2-2|TRBD1
TGCGCCAGCAGCCATGATGGACAGGGGGCCGGGACCGGGGAGCTGTTTTTT
CASSHDGQGAGTGELFF
>TRBV28|NA|TRBJ1-5|NA
TGTGCCAGCAGTTCGCCCAGGGGTGGCAATCAGCCCCAGCATTTT
CASSSPRGGNQPQHF
>TRBV27|NA|TRBJ1-2|TRBD1
TGTGCCAGCCGCGGGACAGGGGGCCTTGGCTACACCTTC
CASRGTGGLGYTF
>TRBV28|NA|TRBJ2-5|TRBD2
TGTGCCAGCAGTTTAGGGGGGGAGGAGACCCAGTACTTC
CASSLGGEETQYF
>TRBV6-5|once|TRBJ1-1|NA
TGTGCCAGCAGTACAGGAGCTGAAGCTTTCTTT
CASSTGAEAFF